The following is a T cell receptor beta chain sequence with its context. The entry originates in a study of shared clonotypes between healthy human individuals. Some clones are missing from TCRdb's copy, which holds only in-frame ones; the method was immunoSEQ multiplex PCR. The sample includes fewer than 650,000 clones, around 80% of them seen just once. Healthy HIV-negative adults without recent acute infections or vaccinations served as donors. After removal of 2 bases from V and 5 bases from J, the junction contained 8 bases not matched to a gene. Looked up from germline, CDR1 is SGHTA and CDR2 is FQGNSA. The CDR3 contains 15 residues.

Sequenced: PBMCs. The TCR sequence derives from a woman aged 35 to 49 in good health. Some clones in this sample may be carry-over from other donors' samples. J is TRBJ2-5 and V is TRBV7-2, with 7 nucleotides matching TRBD2. The CDR3 spells CASSLSLAVPETQYF. As DNA, the CDR3 is TGTGCCAGCAGCTTAAGTCTAGCGGTCCCGGAGACCCAGTACTTC.